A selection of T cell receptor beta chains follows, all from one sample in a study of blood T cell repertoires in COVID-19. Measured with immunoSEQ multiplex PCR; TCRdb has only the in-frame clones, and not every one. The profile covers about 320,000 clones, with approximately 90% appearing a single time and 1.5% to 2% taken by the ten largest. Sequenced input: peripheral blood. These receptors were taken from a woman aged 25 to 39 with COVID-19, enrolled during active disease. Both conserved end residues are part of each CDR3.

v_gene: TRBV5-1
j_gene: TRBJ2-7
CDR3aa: CASRTGTGGSYEQYF

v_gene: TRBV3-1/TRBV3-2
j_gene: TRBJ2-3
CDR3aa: CASSQGLAGARGKTDTQYF

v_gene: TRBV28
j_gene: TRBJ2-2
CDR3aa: CASSEPGPGELFF

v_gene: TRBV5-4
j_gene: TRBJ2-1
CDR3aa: CASSPQQGQSYNEQFF

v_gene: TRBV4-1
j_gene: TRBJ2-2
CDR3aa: CASSSIPQGNTGELFF

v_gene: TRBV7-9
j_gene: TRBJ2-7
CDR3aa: CASSSTGAEQYF

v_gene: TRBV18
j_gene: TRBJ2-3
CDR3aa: CASSPGLGGYTDTQYF

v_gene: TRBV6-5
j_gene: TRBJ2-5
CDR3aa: CASSYATGGGFKTQYF

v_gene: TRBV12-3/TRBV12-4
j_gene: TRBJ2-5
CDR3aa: CASSSPPLETQYF

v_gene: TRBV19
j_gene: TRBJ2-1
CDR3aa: CASTPQSGSYNEQFF

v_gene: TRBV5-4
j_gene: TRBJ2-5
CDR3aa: CASSLQGGGFEETQYF

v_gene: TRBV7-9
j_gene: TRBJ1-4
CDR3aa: CASSRGATRVNEKLFF

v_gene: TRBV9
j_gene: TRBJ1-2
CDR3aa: CASSVALRGEGSSGYTF

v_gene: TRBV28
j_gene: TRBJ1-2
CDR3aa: CAIKRPNRDGYTF

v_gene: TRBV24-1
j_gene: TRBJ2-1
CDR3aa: CATSDPSGPHYNEQFF

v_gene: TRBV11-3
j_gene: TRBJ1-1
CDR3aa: CASSLWGQVGAMNTEAFF

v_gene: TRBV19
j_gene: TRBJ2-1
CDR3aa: CASSIGTGAPNNEQFF

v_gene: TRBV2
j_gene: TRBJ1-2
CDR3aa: CASSEFSTGNYGYTF

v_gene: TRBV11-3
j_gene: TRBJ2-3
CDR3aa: CASSIGLAGGTDTQYF

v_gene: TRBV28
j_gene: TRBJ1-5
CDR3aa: CASSLGRNQPQHF

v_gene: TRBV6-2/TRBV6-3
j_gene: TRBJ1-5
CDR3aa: CASTYRGQVNQPQHF

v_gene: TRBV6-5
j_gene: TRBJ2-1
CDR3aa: CASRRGNSYNEQFF

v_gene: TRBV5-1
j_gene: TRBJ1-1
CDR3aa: CASSLDEVGTEAFF

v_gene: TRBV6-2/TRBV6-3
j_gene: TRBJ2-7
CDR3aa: CASSLGGYEQYF

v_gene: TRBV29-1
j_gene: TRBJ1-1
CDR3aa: CSASGRAQAFF

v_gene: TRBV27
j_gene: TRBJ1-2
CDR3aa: CASSFTPGQPNYGYTF

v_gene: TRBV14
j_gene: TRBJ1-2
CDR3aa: CASSPAGAGSGYTF

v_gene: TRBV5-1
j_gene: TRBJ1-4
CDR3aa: CASSRRGPSNEKLFF

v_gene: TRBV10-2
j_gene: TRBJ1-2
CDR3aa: CASSGSGRDGYTF

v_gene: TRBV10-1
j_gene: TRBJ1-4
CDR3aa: CASTWGQGDEKLFF

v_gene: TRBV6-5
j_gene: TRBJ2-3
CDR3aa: CASSPGDRAIDTQYF

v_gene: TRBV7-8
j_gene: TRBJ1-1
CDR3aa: CASSVSLTGKRVSTEAFF

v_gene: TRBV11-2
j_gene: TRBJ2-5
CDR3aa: CASSLVPPGLAGGEETQYF

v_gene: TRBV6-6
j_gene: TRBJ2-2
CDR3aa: CASKEGGGANTGELFF

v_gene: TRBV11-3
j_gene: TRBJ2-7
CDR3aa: CASSLSGLAGYEQYF

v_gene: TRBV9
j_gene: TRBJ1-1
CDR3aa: CASSAQGVNTEAFF

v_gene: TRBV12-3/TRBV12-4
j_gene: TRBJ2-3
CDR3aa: CASSLTRSVQYF

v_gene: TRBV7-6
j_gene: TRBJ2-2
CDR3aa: CASSPGTGGGTGELFF

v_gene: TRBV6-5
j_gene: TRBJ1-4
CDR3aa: CASSYEGGGKLFF

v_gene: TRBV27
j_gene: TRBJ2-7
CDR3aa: CASSSSPGGRYEQYF

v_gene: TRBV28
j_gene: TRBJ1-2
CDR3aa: CASRTNYGYTF

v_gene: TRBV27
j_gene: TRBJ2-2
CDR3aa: CASSPLYTGELFF

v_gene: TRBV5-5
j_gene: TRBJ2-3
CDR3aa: CASSLRGVGDTQYF

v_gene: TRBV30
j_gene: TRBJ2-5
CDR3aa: CAWSLGQQETQYF

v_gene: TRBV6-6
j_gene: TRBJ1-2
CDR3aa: CASSGWTGKEGYTF

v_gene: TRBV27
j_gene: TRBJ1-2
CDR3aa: CASRLGQGYGYTF

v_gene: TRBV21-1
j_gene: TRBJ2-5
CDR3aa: CASSVGQGPEETQYF

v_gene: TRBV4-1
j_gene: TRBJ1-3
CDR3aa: CASSQRGDLGNTIYF

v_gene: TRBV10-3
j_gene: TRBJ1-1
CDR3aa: CAISRTVPNTEAFF

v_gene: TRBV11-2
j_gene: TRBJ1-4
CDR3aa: CASSLGTGYEKLFF

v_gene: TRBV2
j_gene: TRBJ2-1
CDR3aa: CASGTSGGAYNEQFF

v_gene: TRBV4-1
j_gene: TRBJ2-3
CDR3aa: CASSLGLADNTDTQYF

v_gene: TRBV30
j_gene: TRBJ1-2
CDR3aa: CAWISGVGYGYTF

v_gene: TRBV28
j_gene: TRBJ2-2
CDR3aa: CASNMEGRSTGELFF

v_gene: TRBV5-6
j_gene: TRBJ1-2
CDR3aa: CASSSTSTGNYGYTF

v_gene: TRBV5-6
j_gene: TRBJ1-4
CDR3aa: CASSLFGGASEKLFF